This entry describes one TCR beta chain. A much more abundant neighbour one base away suggests this may be a read error. This specimen belongs to a study of T-cell reconstitution after alpha-beta-depleted transplantation in children. During its preparation, the TCRbeta library received unique molecular identifiers. TCRdb re-derived calls from the PCR reads in MiXCR, one entry per CDR3 protein. Here the sample spans 250,000 to 300,000 distinct CDR3 sequences, approximately 10% being singletons. Trimming pared 6 bases from V and 4 bases from J, leaving 15 bases between. The CDR3 totals 14 residues. Per germline, CDR1 DFQATT and CDR2 SNEGSKA (reference sequence).

This sequence joins TRBV20-1 and TRBJ2-2; maybe TRBD2 (5 bases). This receptor was obtained from a male patient aged 2-9 years who had a stem cell transplant for chronic granulomatous disease, so the T cells may come from the graft donor. Sequencing was performed on peripheral blood, taken 180 days after TCRalphabeta/CD19-depleted stem cell transplant. The CDR3 DNA follows: TGCAGTGCCCCCGGGATAGCCCGCACCGGGGAGCTGTTTTTT. Its translation is CSAPGIARTGELFF.